This T cell receptor beta chain was documented in a study of blood T cell repertoires in COVID-19. Germline CDR1 MNHEY, CDR2 SVGAGI. This CDR3 comprises 13 residues. The V gene lost 6 bases and the J gene lost 4 bases, with 12 bases spanning the gap. Clones were sequenced by immunoSEQ multiplex PCR, and TCRdb holds only the in-frame ones, with some missing. The repertoire holds 200,000 to 250,000 clones, more than 80% seen once, with over 2% in the top ten. The chain is built from TRBV6-5 and TRBJ1-2, with D possibly TRBD1 on 6 matching bases. This receptor was obtained from a man aged 30-40 years who had recovered from COVID-19. Specimen: peripheral blood. CDR3 coding DNA: TGTGCCAGCAGGCTCACAGGGTTCTATGGCTACACCTTC. Amino acid sequence: CASRLTGFYGYTF.